The rows below give T cell receptor beta chains drawn from one sample of a study of CD8 T cells in ankylosing spondylitis. TCRdb used MiXCR to reprocess the 5' RACE reads, holding one entry per CDR3 protein. The table shows around 140,000 distinct CDR3 sequences, with 17% occurring only once. Sequenced input: blood, either unsorted or a sorted T cell fraction (not recorded which). The receptor set was obtained from a male donor with ankylosing spondylitis. Both conserved end residues are part of each CDR3.

V	J	CDR3
TRBV20-1	TRBJ2-7	CSARDRADSYEQYF
TRBV27	TRBJ2-2	CASSPRAPGLASNTGELFF
TRBV7-9	TRBJ2-1	CASSSGPPNYNEQFF
TRBV29-1	TRBJ2-7	CSARDDSYEQYF
TRBV27	TRBJ2-3	CASSLNRDTQYF
TRBV7-9	TRBJ2-7	CASSAWDRAHEQYF
TRBV27	TRBJ2-3	CASSLFAGTDTQYF
TRBV11-2	TRBJ2-5	CASSDQETQYF
TRBV7-3	TRBJ2-2	CASSLGTSSGELFF
TRBV9	TRBJ2-3	CASAEGGFLTDTQYF
TRBV12-5	TRBJ2-7	CASAAQLPYEQYF
TRBV6-2/TRBV6-3	TRBJ1-3	CASSESGNTIYF
TRBV27	TRBJ2-5	CASSAQLGPAQYF
TRBV7-6	TRBJ2-2	CASSFGTHTGELFF
TRBV5-1	TRBJ2-7	CASSLWSTPNEQYF
TRBV14	TRBJ2-1	CASSSETGVYNEQFF
TRBV7-6	TRBJ2-2	CASSLGRGGGELFF
TRBV7-6	TRBJ2-7	CASSFLLGLAGEQYF
TRBV27	TRBJ1-2	CASSSHGREYYGYTF
TRBV24-1	TRBJ2-2	CATRGTTGELFF